Shown below are 3 T cell receptor beta chains from a single sample sequenced in a study of shared clonotypes between healthy human individuals. Profiling relied on immunoSEQ multiplex PCR, and the TCRdb table lists in-frame clones only, not all of them. Among approximately 1.5 million clones listed, just under 99% were seen once. The sequenced sample was naive CD4+ T cells sorted from blood. Subset of the sample: CD45RA+ positively selected. Source of these receptors: a man aged 30 to 45 in good health.

The count of this clone is one. Other DNA sequences within the sample encode an identical CDR3. The chain couples TRBV18 to TRBJ1-4; D is ambiguous. V was clipped by 2 bases and J by 7 bases, with 5 bases between them. Germline V gene data show CDR1 as KGHSH and CDR2 as LQKENI. The length of the CDR3 is 12 residues. CDR3 amino acids: CASSPSSEKLFF. As DNA, the CDR3 is TGTGCCAGCTCACCATCTTCTGAAAAACTGTTTTTT.

CDR3 region: CASSLARGEQFF. CDR3 DNA sequence: TGTGCCAGCAGCTTAGCGAGGGGTGAGCAGTTCTTC. The chain uses TRBV7-3 and TRBJ2-1; the D gene could be TRBD1 or TRBD2 (5 bases each). Trimming cost V 2 bases and J 9 bases, with 8 bases left between them. Germline V CDR1 and CDR2: SGHTA, FQGTGA. This CDR3 region has 12 residues.

The chain uses TRBV18 and TRBJ2-7; 9 nucleotides line up with TRBD1. Germline lookup yields CDR1 KGHSH and CDR2 LQKENI. The CDR3 is 15 residues long. Trimming took 1 base from V and 6 from J; bases not matched to a gene: 7. The CDR3 is CASSPLGQGSFEQYF. The CDR3 nucleotides read TGTGCCAGCTCACCACTGGGACAGGGCAGTTTCGAGCAGTACTTC.